Here is one T cell receptor beta chain with its context. Antigen unknown. This entry belongs to a study of CD8 T cells in ankylosing spondylitis. General observations from the study: Seemingly distinctive of ankylosing spondylitis blood was a TCR beta motif formed by eight highly homologous variants.

The CDR3 is 14 residues long. V was pared by 4 bases and J by 6 bases, with 13 bases between. TCRdb called the 5' RACE reads again in MiXCR, with one record for every CDR3 protein. The sample carries under 550,000 distinct CDR3 sequences, about 25% recorded once. The sample taken for sequencing was blood, either unsorted or a sorted T cell fraction (not recorded which). The chain employs TRBV12-3 or TRBV12-4 and TRBJ2-1, with TRBD2 as a possible D gene (6 bases). The sequence was collected from a male donor with ankylosing spondylitis. DNA of the CDR3: TGTGCCAGCAGTTCACGGGAGAGGGGCAATGAGCAGTTCTTC. As protein: CASSSRERGNEQFF.